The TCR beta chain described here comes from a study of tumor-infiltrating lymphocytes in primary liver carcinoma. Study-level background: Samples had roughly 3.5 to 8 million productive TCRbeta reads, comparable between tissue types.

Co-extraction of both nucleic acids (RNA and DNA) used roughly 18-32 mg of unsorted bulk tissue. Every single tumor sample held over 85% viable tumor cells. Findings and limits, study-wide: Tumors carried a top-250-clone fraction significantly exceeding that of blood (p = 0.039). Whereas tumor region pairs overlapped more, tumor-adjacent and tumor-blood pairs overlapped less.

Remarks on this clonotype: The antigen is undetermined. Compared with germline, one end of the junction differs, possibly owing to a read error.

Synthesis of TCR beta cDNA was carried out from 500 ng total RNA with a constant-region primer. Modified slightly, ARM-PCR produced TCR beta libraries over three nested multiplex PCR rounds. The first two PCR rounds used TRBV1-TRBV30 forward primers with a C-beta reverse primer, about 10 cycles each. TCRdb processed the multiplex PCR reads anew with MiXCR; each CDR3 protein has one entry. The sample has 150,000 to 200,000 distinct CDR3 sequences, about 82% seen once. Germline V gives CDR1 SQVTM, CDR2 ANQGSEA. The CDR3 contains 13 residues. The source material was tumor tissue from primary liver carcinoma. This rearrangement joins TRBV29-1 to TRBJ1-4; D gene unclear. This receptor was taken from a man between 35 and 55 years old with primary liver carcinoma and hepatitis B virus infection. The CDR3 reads CSVDGGIGEELFF. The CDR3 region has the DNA TGCAGCGTTGACGGAGGAATTGGTGAAGAACTGTTTTTT. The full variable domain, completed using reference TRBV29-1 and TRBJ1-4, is SAVISQKPSRDICQRGTSLTIQCQVDSQVTMMFWYRQQPGQSLTLIATANQGSEATYESGFVIDKFPISRPNLTFSTLTVSNMSPEDSSIYLCSVDGGIGEELFFGSGTQLSVL.